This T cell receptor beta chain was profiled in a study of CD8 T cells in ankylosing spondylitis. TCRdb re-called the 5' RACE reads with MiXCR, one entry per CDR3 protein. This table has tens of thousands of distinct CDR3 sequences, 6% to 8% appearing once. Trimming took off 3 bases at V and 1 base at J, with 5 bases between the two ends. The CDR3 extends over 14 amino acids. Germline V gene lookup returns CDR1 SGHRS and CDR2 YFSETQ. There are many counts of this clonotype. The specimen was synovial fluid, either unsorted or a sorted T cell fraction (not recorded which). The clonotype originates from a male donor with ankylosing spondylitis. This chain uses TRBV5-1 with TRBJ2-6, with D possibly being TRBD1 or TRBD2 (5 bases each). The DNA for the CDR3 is TGCGCCAGCAGCTGGGGGTCTGGGGCCAACGTCCTGACTTTC. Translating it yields CASSWGSGANVLTF.